This TCR beta chain was sequenced in a study of spatial heterogeneity in lung cancer. CDR3 size: 15 residues. Trimming shortened V by 8 bases and J by 0 bases, and 17 bases separated the two germline ends. The germline gives CDR1 SGHTA, CDR2 FQGNSA. A single record per CDR3 protein comes from TCRdb applying MiXCR to the 5' RACE reads. The sample shows around 110,000 distinct CDR3 sequences, more than 10% of them seen only once. Time point defined: blood at routine non-recurrence follow-up after resection. The study sequenced unsorted whole RNA from tumor, nontumor lung or frozen PBMC. The clonotype was recovered from a male donor with early-stage non-small cell lung cancer. The genes are TRBV7-2 and TRBJ2-7, with D possibly TRBD1 on 7 matching bases. The sequencing used PBMCs, collected at follow-up. CDR3 nucleotides: TGTGCCAGCGCCAGGGGGTTCGGGAGCTCCTACGAGCAGTACTTC. The encoded protein is CASARGFGSSYEQYF.